This T cell receptor beta chain was captured in a study of memory CD4+ T cells and cytomegalovirus serostatus (dated by TCRdb to between 2018 and 2020). At the level of the whole study: The cohort comprised 33 healthy Belgian adults, 9 CMV seropositive and 24 CMV seronegative. CD4+ memory TCRbeta repertoires of a Belgian cohort with known cytomegalovirus serostatus were sequenced in order to replicate a published TCR-based CMV serostatus classifier.

Points on this clone: Its antigen target is currently unknown. Base qualities are missing; no much larger clone stands one base away.

The Quick-DNA Microprep Kit was used to extract genomic DNA from the sorted cells. Amplification of TCRbeta DNA was done with the immunoSEQ hsTCRbeta kit, following the protocol from the manufacturer. TCRbeta libraries were sequenced on an Illumina MiSeq instrument. The source study handled its data this way. Once out-of-frame sequences had been removed, some 2 million distinct TCRbeta sequences were left, which works out to an average of about 67,000 per individual. Each individual was scored using the number of 164 previously reported CMV-associated TCRbeta sequences that the individual carried and the total number of productive distinct TCRbeta sequences. A beta-binomial model was reimplemented in Python, and scikit-learn random forests with default parameters were trained on data from the US cohort. Classifier performance on the Belgian cohort was summarized as median AUC with percentile confidence intervals calculated over 10,000 bootstrap iterations. The source is immuneACCESS, and TCRdb retained only in-frame sequences with V and J called. Part of the clones is not carried over; for the studies checked, unresolved V genes explain less than half of this, and the remainder is unexplained. V and J calls and clone size come straight from that table; D and trimming were deduced from the DNA. The sample table contains some 53,000 clones; only one count was recorded for around 78% of them. The ten largest clones capture over 0.65% of the sample.

V was cut back by 2 bases and J by 4 bases, leaving a gap of 8 bases between them. As encoded in the germline V gene (reference sequence), CDR1 is SEHNR while CDR2 is FQNEAQ. Its CDR3 holds 13 amino acids, cysteine through phenylalanine. The DNA shown is the 39-base CDR3, in frame from base 1. Single viable CD3+CD4+CD8-CD45RO+ cells were sorted as memory CD4+ T cells on a FACSAria II. CMV serostatus was determined using a Roche Elecsys assay that detects serum IgG against CMV pp150, pp28, p38 and p52. Once the samples were thawed, total CD4+ T cells were enriched through positive selection using CD4 magnetic microbeads. The samples came from a different study that was designed specifically to examine the CD4+ T cell memory repertoire. Peripheral blood mononuclear cells were isolated and cryopreserved following standard operating procedures; serum was stored at -80 °C. The staining used CD3-PerCP (BW264/56), CD4-APC (RPA-T4), CD45RO-PE (UCHT1) and CD8-Pacific Orange (3B5) antibodies, and Sytox blue was used to exclude non-viable cells.

Beyond this particular receptor, the publication reports: Only CD4+CD45RO+ memory cells were sequenced, in contrast to the original study, in which naive and memory CD4+ and CD8+ populations were covered. The results were interpreted as suggesting that the CMV-associated TCR signature is largely present in the CD4+ memory repertoire. For CMV serostatus prediction, a median bootstrapped AUC of about 0.94 was reached with the original framework, and a median bootstrapped AUC of approximately 0.92 was reached with a US-trained random forest. The original-framework classifier achieved a median bootstrapped AUC of about 0.94 with a 95% CI of 0.76-1.00 on the Belgian cohort. Among the 150 to 200 previously reported CMV-associated TCRbeta sequences, 60 to 70 showed up in the CD4+ memory repertoires, with each one found in between one and five individuals.

Recombination connected TRBV7-9 to TRBJ1-1, with TRBD1 tentatively as D gene (5 bases match). The sequence came from an adult in good health and CMV-seronegative. Sequenced sample: memory CD4+ T cells from blood. The CDR3 corresponds to CASSLSGGTEAFF. The DNA sequence reads TGTGCCAGCAGCTTATCTGGGGGCACTGAAGCTTTCTTT. Full variable domain (CDR3 extended with the reference TRBV7-9 and TRBJ1-1 proteins): DTGVSQNPRHKITKRGQNVTFRCDPISEHNRLYWYRQTLGQGPEFLTYFQNEAQLEKSRLLSDRFSAERPKGSFSTLEIQRTEQGDSAMYLCASSLSGGTEAFFGQGTRLTVV.